This T cell receptor (beta chain) originates from a study of cytomegalovirus exposure and HLA in healthy donors. Study-wide findings and caveats: A highly shared variant cluster was judged a likely technical artifact.

PCR used 60 Vbeta primers and 13 Jbeta primers. Profiled with immunoSEQ multiplex PCR; TCRdb holds only in-frame clones, not every one. The table shows about 200,000 clones, with over 80% occurring only once. As for this clone: Its antigen is currently unknown.

The J segment lost 2 bases and the V segment lost 1 base, leaving 11 bases of the junction unmatched. Germline CDR1 is SEHNR and CDR2 is FQNEAQ (reference sequence). The CDR3 covers 18 residues. The clonotype was recovered from a man aged 35-49 years in good health and CMV-seropositive. The sequenced material came from PBMCs. The chain is built from TRBV7-9 and TRBJ2-7; TRBD2 matches at 10 bases. The CDR3 region is CASSLVRTSGDSPYEQYF. The CDR3 DNA reads as TGTGCCAGCAGCTTAGTTCGAACTAGCGGGGATAGTCCCTACGAGCAGTACTTC.